A selection of T cell receptor beta chains follows, all from one sample in a study of somatic mutations in cytotoxic T cells in rheumatoid arthritis. Sequencing used immunoSEQ multiplex PCR; TCRdb keeps in-frame clones, though not all of them. This sample carries tens of thousands of clones, less than 85% of them seen once, and the ten largest clones take 3.2%. Sequencing used CD8+ T cells sorted from blood. The source is a man aged 35 to 55 in good health. Both conserved end residues are part of each CDR3. A D gene is named only where the DNA matches it firmly. The size entry is marked missing in some rows and otherwise reads once, few, many or a size class.

v_call	d_call	clone_size	j_call	cdr3_nt	cdr3_aa
TRBV6-5	.	medium-sized	TRBJ1-5	TGTGCCAGCAGTCCGACCGGGAGGACCCAGCCCCAGCATTTT	CASSPTGRTQPQHF
TRBV2	TRBD2	.	TRBJ2-3	TGTGCCAGCAGAGTGACTAGCGGGCCCAGGGATACGCAGTATTTT	CASRVTSGPRDTQYF
TRBV29-1	.	.	TRBJ2-7	TGCAGCGTTGAAAACCCGACTGGTAGGTCAGGGTTCAGCTCCTACGAGCAGTACTTC	CSVENPTGRSGFSSYEQYF
TRBV9	TRBD1	.	TRBJ2-1	TGTGCCAGCAGCGCCTACAGGGGGTCCCCCTACAATGAGCAGTTCTTC	CASSAYRGSPYNEQFF
TRBV27	TRBD1	.	TRBJ2-7	TGTGCCAGCAGTTTTGGGGGGACAGGGTTCTACGAGCAGTACTTC	CASSFGGTGFYEQYF
TRBV21-1	.	.	TRBJ2-6	TGTGCCAGCAGCAAAGGGTCCCTAATCGGGGCCAACGTCCTGACTTTC	CASSKGSLIGANVLTF
TRBV9	.	once	TRBJ2-5	TGTGCCAGCAGCGGAGATGGGGGGAACCAAGAGACCCAGTACTTC	CASSGDGGNQETQYF
TRBV6-1	.	once	TRBJ2-7	TGTGCCAGCAGTGAAGGGACATCGCTGCATGAGCAGTACTTC	CASSEGTSLHEQYF
TRBV28	.	.	TRBJ1-5	TGTGCCAGCAGTTTGCGGTCCCGGGACGCCCTAAATCAGCCCCAGCATTTT	CASSLRSRDALNQPQHF
TRBV4-1	.	few	TRBJ1-4	TGCGCCAGCAGCCAGCAGGATTTGGTCCGCGAAAAACTGTTTTTT	CASSQQDLVREKLFF
TRBV7-9	.	.	TRBJ2-3	TGTGCCAGCAGCCCGTCGGTGGGAGCGACAGATACGCAGTATTTT	CASSPSVGATDTQYF
TRBV2	.	.	TRBJ1-4	TGTGCCTCCAATACGGGTGTTGTAACTAATGAAAAACTGTTTTTT	CASNTGVVTNEKLFF